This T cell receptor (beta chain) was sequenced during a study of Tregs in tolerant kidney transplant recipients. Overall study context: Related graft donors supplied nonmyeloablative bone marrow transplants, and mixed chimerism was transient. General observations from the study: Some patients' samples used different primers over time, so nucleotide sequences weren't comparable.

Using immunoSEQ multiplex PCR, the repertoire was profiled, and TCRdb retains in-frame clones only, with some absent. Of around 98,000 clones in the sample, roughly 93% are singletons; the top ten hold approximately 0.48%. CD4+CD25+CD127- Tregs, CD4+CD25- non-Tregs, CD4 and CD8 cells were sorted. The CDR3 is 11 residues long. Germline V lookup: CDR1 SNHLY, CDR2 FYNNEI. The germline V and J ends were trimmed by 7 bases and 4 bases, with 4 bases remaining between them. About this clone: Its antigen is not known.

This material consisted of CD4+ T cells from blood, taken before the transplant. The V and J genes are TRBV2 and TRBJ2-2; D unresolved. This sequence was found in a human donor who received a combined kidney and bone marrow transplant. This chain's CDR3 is CASIITGELFF. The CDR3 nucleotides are TGTGCCAGCATAATCACCGGGGAGCTGTTTTTT.